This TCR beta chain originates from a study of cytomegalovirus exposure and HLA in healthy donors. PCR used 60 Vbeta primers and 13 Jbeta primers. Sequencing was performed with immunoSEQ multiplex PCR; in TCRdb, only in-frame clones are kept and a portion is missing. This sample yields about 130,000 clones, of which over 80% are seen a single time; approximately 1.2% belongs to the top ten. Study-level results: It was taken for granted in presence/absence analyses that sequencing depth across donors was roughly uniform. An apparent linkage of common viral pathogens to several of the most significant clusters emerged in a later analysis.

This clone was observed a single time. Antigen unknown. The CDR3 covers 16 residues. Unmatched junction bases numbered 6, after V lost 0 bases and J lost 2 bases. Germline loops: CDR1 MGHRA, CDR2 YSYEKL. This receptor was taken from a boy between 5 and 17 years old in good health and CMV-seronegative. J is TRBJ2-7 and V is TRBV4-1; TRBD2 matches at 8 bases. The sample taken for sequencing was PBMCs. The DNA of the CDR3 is TGCGCCAGCAGCCAAGAAGCCAGCGGGAGCCCCTACGAGCAGTACTTC. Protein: CASSQEASGSPYEQYF.